The TCR beta chain described here comes from a study of PD-1 blockade in classical Hodgkin lymphoma. The study, taken as a whole, reports: Healthy donors were reported to have higher baseline TCR diversity than newly diagnosed patients. Sources of repertoire differences remain undefined, possibly disease activity or prior therapy.

Time point specified: newly diagnosed, previously untreated cHL patient sample. CD4+ T cells were purified from thawed PBMCs by negative selection. Newly diagnosed, untreated classical Hodgkin lymphoma PBMCs provided comparison. Some clones are missing from TCRdb's copy, which holds only in-frame ones; the method was immunoSEQ multiplex PCR. Of approximately 16,000 clones listed, about 86% were seen once; the top ten hold 0.65% to 1%. This clone was counted once. Its target is not known. The germline V gene encodes CDR1 LGHNA and CDR2 YNFKEQ. V shed 4 bases and J 4 bases; nucleotides not matched to a gene: 11. CDR3 size: 19 residues.

Sequenced material: CD4+ T cells from blood. The chain links TRBV4-2 to TRBJ2-3; TRBD2 agrees at 16 bases. The origin of this receptor is a human donor with classical Hodgkin lymphoma. The CDR3, as DNA: TGTGCCAGCAGCCGGAGGATCGGGACTAGCGGGAGGGTCCCAGATACGCAGTATTTT. Its translation is CASSRRIGTSGRVPDTQYF.